What follows are 19 T cell receptor beta chains derived from one specimen sequenced in a study of cytomegalovirus exposure and HLA in healthy donors. Only in-frame clones appear in the TCRdb table, and some are missing; sequencing was by immunoSEQ multiplex PCR. Of about 70,000 clones in the sample, approximately 92% were seen once. Sequencing input: PBMCs. These receptors came from a man younger than 30 in good health and CMV-seropositive.

V gene TRBV2 combines with J gene TRBJ2-3, with D possibly being TRBD2 (6 bases). Germline V gene data show CDR1 as SNHLY and CDR2 as FYNNEI. This CDR3 has 17 amino acids. The ends were cut back, 8 bases at V and 0 bases at J, with 21 bases in the middle. This CDR3 is CASVNPDTTSSTDTQYF. For the CDR3, the DNA is TGTGCCAGCGTAAATCCTGACACAACTAGCAGCACAGATACGCAGTATTTT.

The V gene is TRBV29-1, the J gene TRBJ2-7; D unclear. Germline CDR1 is SQVTM and CDR2 is ANQGSEA. This CDR3 has 11 amino acids. V lost 2 bases to trimming and J lost 4 bases, with 6 bases between them. DNA for the CDR3: TGCAGCGTTGAAACCGGGTACGAGCAGTACTTC. It codes for CSVETGYEQYF.

Judged by abundance, this clone is medium-sized (0.01 to 0.1%). The chain has TRBV27 and TRBJ2-7; 9 bases match TRBD2. This CDR3 is 14 amino acids long. After removal of 6 bases from V and 2 bases from J, the junction contained 5 bases not matched to a gene. Germline V gives CDR1 MNHEY, CDR2 SMNVEV (reference sequence). CDR3 amino acids: CASRQGTSPYEQYF. The CDR3 DNA follows: TGTGCCAGCAGACAGGGGACTAGCCCCTACGAGCAGTACTTC.

The rearrangement links TRBV6-5 to TRBJ1-2; D remains unclear. The CDR3 runs to 13 residues. V lost 0 bases and J 5 bases, leaving 7 bases between the germline ends. The V gene's germline CDR1 is MNHEY and CDR2 SVGAGI. The CDR3 spells CASSYSSLYGYTF. The DNA of the CDR3 is TGTGCCAGCAGTTACTCGTCCTTATATGGCTACACCTTC.

V is TRBV5-1 and J is TRBJ2-7; D may be TRBD2 (5 bases). This CDR3 comprises 15 residues. Trimming cost V 2 bases and J 5 bases, with 17 bases left between them. CDR1 and CDR2 from the germline V gene are SGHRS and YFSETQ. The CDR3 coding sequence is TGCGCCAGCAGCTTTAGGAGGCCCATGTTTGACGAGCAGTACTTC. Its translation: CASSFRRPMFDEQYF.

The V gene is TRBV27, the J gene TRBJ2-7; 14 nucleotides align to TRBD2. The germline CDR1 and CDR2 sequences are MNHEY and SMNVEV (reference sequence). The CDR3 is 16 amino acids. With V trimmed by 5 bases and J by 2 bases, 5 bases remained unmatched. Written as DNA, the CDR3 is TGTGCCAGCAGTAAAGGGACTAGCGGGAGCACCTACGAGCAGTACTTC. Amino acid sequence: CASSKGTSGSTYEQYF.

This clone was observed a handful of times. This rearrangement joins TRBV5-1 to TRBJ2-1; TRBD2 agrees at 14 bases. The CDR3 runs to 17 residues. Trimming at V came to 4 bases and at J to 6 bases, leaving 9 bases not matched to a gene. CDR1 is SGHRS, CDR2 YFSETQ, per germline. CDR3 nucleotide sequence: TGCGCCAGCAGCGCCGCTGGGGGACTAGCGGGAGCCAATGAGCAGTTCTTC. Its protein product is CASSAAGGLAGANEQFF.

This clone was detected only a few times. The V and J genes are TRBV5-4 and TRBJ2-2, with D perhaps matching TRBD1 (6 bases). This CDR3 is 15 amino acids long. From germline, CDR1 is SGHNT and CDR2 YYREEE (reference sequence). The V end lost 4 bases, the J end lost 1 base, and 11 bases lay between the germline ends. In DNA, the CDR3 is TGTGCCAGCAGCATTACAGGGTTGAACACCGGGGAGCTGTTTTTT. It specifies CASSITGLNTGELFF.

As concerns this clone: The junction and the germline gene differ at one end; a read error may be behind it. This chain connects TRBV30 to TRBJ2-1; 9 nucleotides agree with TRBD2. The germline V gene encodes CDR1 GTSNPN and CDR2 SVGIG (reference sequence). CDR3 length: 11 residues. The CDR3 DNA follows: TGTGCCTGGATGGCGGGAGGGCCGACTATCTTC. Its protein is CAWMAGGPTIF.

The V and J genes are TRBV7-8 and TRBJ2-1; 9 bases are shared with TRBD1. Germline-derived CDR1 and CDR2 are SGHVS and FQNEAQ. Trimming took 3 bases from V and 8 from J; bases not matched to a gene: 2. The CDR3 has 13 amino acids. The CDR3 DNA is TGTGCCAGCAGCTTGGGACAGGGCGATGAGCAGTTCTTC. Amino acid sequence: CASSLGQGDEQFF.

Only a few counts were recorded for this clone. The chain has TRBV14 and TRBJ1-1; 7 nucleotides line up with TRBD1. Per germline, CDR1 SGHDN and CDR2 FVKESK. The CDR3 covers 15 residues. V was clipped by 4 bases and J by 4 bases; unmatched bases: 9. The CDR3 DNA reads as TGTGCCAGCAGCCCGCAGACAGGGTGGACCACTGAAGCTTTCTTT. It is translated as CASSPQTGWTTEAFF.

The rearrangement uses TRBV15 and TRBJ2-2, with 9 bases that match TRBD1. The germline gives CDR1 LNHNV, CDR2 YYDKDF (reference sequence). The CDR3 spans 16 residues. J was trimmed by 1 base and V by 7 bases; bases with no gene match: 7. The CDR3 sequence: CATTRGDRVNTGELFF. The CDR3 DNA reads TGTGCCACCACCCGTGGGGACAGGGTGAACACCGGGGAGCTGTTTTTT.

CDR3 amino acids: CASRPSSYNEQFF. The CDR3 region has the DNA TGTGCGTCTCGCCCGAGCTCCTACAATGAGCAGTTCTTC. V and J are TRBV27 and TRBJ2-1; no clear D. Per the germline V gene, CDR1 is MNHEY and CDR2 is SMNVEV (reference sequence). The CDR3 length is 13 residues.

V usage is TRBV29-1 and J usage is TRBJ2-2, with TRBD2 identical over 10 bases. Trimming removed 6 bases from V and 4 bases from J; junction bases left unmatched: 2. The germline CDR1 and CDR2 sequences are SQVTM and ANQGSEA. The CDR3 sequence is 13 residues long. In DNA form, the CDR3 reads TGCAGCGTCATAGCGGGGGGCACCGGGGAGCTGTTTTTT. Its protein product is CSVIAGGTGELFF.

The V and J genes are TRBV6-6 and TRBJ2-7; 8 bases match TRBD1. Germline V lookup: CDR1 MNHNY, CDR2 SVGAGI (reference sequence). The CDR3 contains 13 residues. V was clipped by 4 bases and J by 3 bases; unmatched bases: 2. CDR3 sequence (DNA): TGTGCCAGCAGTTGGGGACAGGACTACGAGCAGTACTTC. Encoded protein: CASSWGQDYEQYF.

Here the CDR3 DNA reads TGTGCCAGTGCCTATATCGGGACAGAATTCTATGGCTACACCTTC. This encodes CASAYIGTEFYGYTF. V and J are TRBV19 and TRBJ1-2; 7 nucleotides align to TRBD1. Germline assignment: CDR1 LNHDA and CDR2 SQIVND (reference sequence). The V and J ends lost 8 bases and 4 bases, in that order; junction bases with no gene match: 13. The CDR3 is 15 amino acids.

The rearrangement links TRBV5-1 to TRBJ1-1, with D tentatively TRBD1 (6 bases). Trimming took off 1 base at V and 6 bases at J, with 10 bases between the two ends. CDR3 length: 13 amino acids. The V gene's germline CDR1 is SGHRS and CDR2 YFSETQ. CDR3 region: CASSLTGSSEAFF. The CDR3 nucleotides are TGCGCCAGCAGCTTGACAGGGTCGTCTGAAGCTTTCTTT.

J is TRBJ2-1 and V is TRBV11-3; 9 bases align to TRBD1. Germline V CDR1 and CDR2: SGHNT, YENEEA. This CDR3 spans 15 amino acids. V lost 5 bases, J lost 8 bases, and 10 bases stayed unmatched. CDR3 DNA sequence: TGTGCCAGCAGCCCATTGACAGGGGGGTTGGATGAGCAGTTCTTC. Amino acid sequence: CASSPLTGGLDEQFF.

V usage is TRBV28 and J usage is TRBJ2-1; D may be TRBD2 (5 bases). The length of the CDR3 is 16 residues. CDR1 and CDR2 from the germline V gene are MDHEN and SYDVKM. Deletions cut 3 bases from V and 6 bases from J, with 18 bases between. The CDR3 spells CASSFGGTPWSNEQFF. In nucleotides, the CDR3 is TGTGCCAGCAGTTTCGGAGGAACCCCTTGGAGCAATGAGCAGTTCTTC.